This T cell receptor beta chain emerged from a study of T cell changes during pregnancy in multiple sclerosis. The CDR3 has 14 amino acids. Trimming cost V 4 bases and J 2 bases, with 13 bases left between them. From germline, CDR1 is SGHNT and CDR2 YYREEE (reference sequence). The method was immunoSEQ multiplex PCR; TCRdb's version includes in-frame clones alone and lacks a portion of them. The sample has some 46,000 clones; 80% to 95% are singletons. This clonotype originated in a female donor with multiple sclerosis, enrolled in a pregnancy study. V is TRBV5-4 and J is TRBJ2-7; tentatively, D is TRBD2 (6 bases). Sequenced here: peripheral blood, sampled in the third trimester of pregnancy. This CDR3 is CASSPGLGTYEQYF. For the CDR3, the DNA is TGTGCCAGCAGCCCGGGACTCGGCACCTACGAGCAGTACTTC.